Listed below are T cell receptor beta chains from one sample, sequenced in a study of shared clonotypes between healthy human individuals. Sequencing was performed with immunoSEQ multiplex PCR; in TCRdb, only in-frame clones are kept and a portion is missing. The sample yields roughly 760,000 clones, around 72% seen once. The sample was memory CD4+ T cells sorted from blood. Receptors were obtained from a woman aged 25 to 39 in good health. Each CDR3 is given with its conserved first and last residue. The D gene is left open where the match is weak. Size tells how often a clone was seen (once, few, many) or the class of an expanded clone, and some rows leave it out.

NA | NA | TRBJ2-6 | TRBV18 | TGTGCCAGCTCACCACCCTCGGTCACTGGGGCCAACGTCCTGACTTTC | CASSPPSVTGANVLTF
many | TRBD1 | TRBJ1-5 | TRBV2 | TGTGCCAGCAGTGAAGGCAGGGGGGACGGGCAGCCCCAGCATTTT | CASSEGRGDGQPQHF
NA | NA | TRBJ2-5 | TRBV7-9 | TGTGCCAGCGGGCCCCAGAACCTAAAAGAGACCCAGTACTTC | CASGPQNLKETQYF
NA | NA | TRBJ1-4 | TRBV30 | TGTGCCTGGAGTGTACGCCTTAATGAAAAACTGTTTTTT | CAWSVRLNEKLFF
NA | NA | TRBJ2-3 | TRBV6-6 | TGTGCCAGCAGTTACTCGAGGTTGGATACGCAGTATTTT | CASSYSRLDTQYF
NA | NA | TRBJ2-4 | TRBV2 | TGTGCCAGCAGTAAGACAGGAGACCAAAACATTCAGTACTTC | CASSKTGDQNIQYF
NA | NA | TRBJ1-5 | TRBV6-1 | TGTGCCAGCAGTGGACAGAAGGATCAGCCCCAGCATTTT | CASSGQKDQPQHF
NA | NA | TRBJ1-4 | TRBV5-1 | TGCGCCAGCAGGACGACAGTTACTAATGAAAAACTGTTTTTT | CASRTTVTNEKLFF
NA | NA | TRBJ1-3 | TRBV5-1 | TGCGCCAGCAGCTTGGACGGGGTCTCTGGAAACACCATATATTTT | CASSLDGVSGNTIYF
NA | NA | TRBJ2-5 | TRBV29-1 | TGCAGCGGGTACCAAGAGACCCAGTACTTC | CSGYQETQYF
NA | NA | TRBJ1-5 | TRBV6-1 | TGTGCCAGCAGACAGAGCAATCAGCCCCAGCATTTT | CASRQSNQPQHF
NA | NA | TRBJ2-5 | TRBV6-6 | TGTGCCAGCAGTTCCGGGGGGACCCAGTACTTC | CASSSGGTQYF
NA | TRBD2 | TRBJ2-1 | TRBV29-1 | TGCAGCGTTGCTAGCGGGAGAGTCACCTACAATGAGCAGTTCTTC | CSVASGRVTYNEQFF
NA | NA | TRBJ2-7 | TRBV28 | TGTGCCAGCAGTTCGGGCGCTCTGGGCGAGCAGTACTTC | CASSSGALGEQYF
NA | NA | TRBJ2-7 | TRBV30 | TGTGCCTGGAGCGCACTTTGGGCTGGGGGCGAGCAGTACTTC | CAWSALWAGGEQYF
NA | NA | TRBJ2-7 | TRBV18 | TGTGCCAGCTCACCAGACCGTCCGGGGGTGGGTGAGCAGTACTTC | CASSPDRPGVGEQYF
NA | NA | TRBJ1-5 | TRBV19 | TGTGCCAGTAGCCTAAATAGGATACAGCCCCAGCATTTT | CASSLNRIQPQHF
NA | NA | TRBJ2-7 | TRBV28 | TGTGCCAGCAGTTTAATGGGTTCGGACGAGCAGTACTTC | CASSLMGSDEQYF
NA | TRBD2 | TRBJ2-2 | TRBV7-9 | TGTGCCAGCAGCTCCCCTACTAGCGGGAGGCGGAACACCGGGGAGCTGTTTTTT | CASSSPTSGRRNTGELFF
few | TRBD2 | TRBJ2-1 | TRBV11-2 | TGTGCCAGCAGCTTAGGCCTCGGGGGGAGTCAAAACAATGAGCAGTTCTTC | CASSLGLGGSQNNEQFF
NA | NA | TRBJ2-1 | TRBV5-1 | TGCGCCAGCAGTTTTGACACTAGCTCCTACAATGAGCAGTTCTTC | CASSFDTSSYNEQFF
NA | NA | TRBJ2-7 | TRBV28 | TGTGCCAGCACCTCCCCCCTAGTTTCCGAGCAGTACTTC | CASTSPLVSEQYF
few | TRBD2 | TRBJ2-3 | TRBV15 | TGTGCCACCAGCACCCGGACTAGCGGGAGCTCAGATACGCAGTATTTT | CATSTRTSGSSDTQYF